This entry features one T cell receptor beta chain sequence. Under the authors' procedure: By means of reference gene primer amplification, nucleated cell counts were estimated. This table comes from immunoSEQ multiplex PCR, and its TCRdb copy is limited to in-frame clones, with some not included. For V, J and clone size, that table is used; D and trimming come from the DNA. The sample includes approximately 99,000 clones, roughly 88% of them seen just once. The data derive from a study of blood T cell repertoires in COVID-19. Study-wide context: From the United States, Italy and Spain came samples of acute and convalescent COVID-19. In each case, the material was cDNA or gDNA derived from T cells, B-cell-depleted T cells, or PBMCs.

With 3 bases clipped from V and 9 bases from J, the junction kept 26 bases outside the gene matches. CDR1 and CDR2 from the germline V gene are SGHTA and FQGTGA. The length of the CDR3 is 20 residues. This rearrangement joins TRBV7-3 to TRBJ2-1; 7 bases map to TRBD2. This TCR came from a human donor in a cohort sampled during active COVID-19. Sequencing was performed on peripheral blood. This CDR3 is CASSLFDPAGAGIFRGEQFF. In DNA, the CDR3 is TGTGCCAGCAGCTTGTTTGACCCCGCCGGAGCGGGGATTTTTCGGGGTGAGCAGTTCTTC.